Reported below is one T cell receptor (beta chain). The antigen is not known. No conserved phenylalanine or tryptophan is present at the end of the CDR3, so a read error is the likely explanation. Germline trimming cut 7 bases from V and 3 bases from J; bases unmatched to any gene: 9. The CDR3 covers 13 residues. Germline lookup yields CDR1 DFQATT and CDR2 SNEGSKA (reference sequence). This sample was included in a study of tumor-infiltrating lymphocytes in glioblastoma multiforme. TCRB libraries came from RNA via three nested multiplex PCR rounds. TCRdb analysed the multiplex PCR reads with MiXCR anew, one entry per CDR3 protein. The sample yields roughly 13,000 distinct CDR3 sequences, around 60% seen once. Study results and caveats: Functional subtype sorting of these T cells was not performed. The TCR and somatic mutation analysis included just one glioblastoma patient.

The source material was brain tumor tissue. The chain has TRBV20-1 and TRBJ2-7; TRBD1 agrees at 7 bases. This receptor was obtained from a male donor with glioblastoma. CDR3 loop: CSVKGQADYEQYL. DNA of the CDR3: TGCAGTGTTAAAGGACAGGCTGACTACGAGCAGTACCTC.